The following is a TCR beta chain sequence with its context. Antigen unknown. V lost 0 bases and J lost 5; bases outside the gene matches: 6. Germline values: CDR1 SGHRS, CDR2 YFSETQ. There are 15 residues in the CDR3. These data are taken from a study of cytomegalovirus exposure and HLA in healthy donors. Whole-study findings and limits: Three CMV-associated chains were confirmed in vitro to be specific for CMV antigens. Cytomegalovirus-associated TCR beta chains were listed, numbering more than 150. That first-cohort TCR clusters tended to co-occur in the roughly 110 validation repertoires was found in a later analysis.

The donors were part of the validation cohort, which consisted of more than 90 subjects and was separate from the first cohort of roughly 620 subjects. Sequencing used immunoSEQ multiplex PCR; TCRdb keeps in-frame clones, though not all of them. This sample has about 70,000 clones; about 92% occur once, and the top ten carry approximately 5%. The sequencing sample was made of PBMCs. The J gene is TRBJ2-7, the V gene TRBV5-1; TRBD2 matches 9 bases. The TCR was taken from a man younger than 30 in good health and CMV-seropositive. The CDR3 coding sequence is TGCGCCAGCAGCTTGGTAGGACTAGCGAGGGACGAGCAGTACTTC. Its translation is CASSLVGLARDEQYF.